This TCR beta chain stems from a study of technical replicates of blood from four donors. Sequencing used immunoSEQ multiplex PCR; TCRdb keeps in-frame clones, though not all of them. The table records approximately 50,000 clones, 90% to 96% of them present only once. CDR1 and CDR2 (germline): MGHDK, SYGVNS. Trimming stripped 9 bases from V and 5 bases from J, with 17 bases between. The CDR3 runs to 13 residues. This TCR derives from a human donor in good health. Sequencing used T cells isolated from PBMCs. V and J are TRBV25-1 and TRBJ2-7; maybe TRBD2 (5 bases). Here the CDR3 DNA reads TGTGCCAGTGACCCGGGGATGCGGAACGAGCAGTACTTC. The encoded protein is CASDPGMRNEQYF.